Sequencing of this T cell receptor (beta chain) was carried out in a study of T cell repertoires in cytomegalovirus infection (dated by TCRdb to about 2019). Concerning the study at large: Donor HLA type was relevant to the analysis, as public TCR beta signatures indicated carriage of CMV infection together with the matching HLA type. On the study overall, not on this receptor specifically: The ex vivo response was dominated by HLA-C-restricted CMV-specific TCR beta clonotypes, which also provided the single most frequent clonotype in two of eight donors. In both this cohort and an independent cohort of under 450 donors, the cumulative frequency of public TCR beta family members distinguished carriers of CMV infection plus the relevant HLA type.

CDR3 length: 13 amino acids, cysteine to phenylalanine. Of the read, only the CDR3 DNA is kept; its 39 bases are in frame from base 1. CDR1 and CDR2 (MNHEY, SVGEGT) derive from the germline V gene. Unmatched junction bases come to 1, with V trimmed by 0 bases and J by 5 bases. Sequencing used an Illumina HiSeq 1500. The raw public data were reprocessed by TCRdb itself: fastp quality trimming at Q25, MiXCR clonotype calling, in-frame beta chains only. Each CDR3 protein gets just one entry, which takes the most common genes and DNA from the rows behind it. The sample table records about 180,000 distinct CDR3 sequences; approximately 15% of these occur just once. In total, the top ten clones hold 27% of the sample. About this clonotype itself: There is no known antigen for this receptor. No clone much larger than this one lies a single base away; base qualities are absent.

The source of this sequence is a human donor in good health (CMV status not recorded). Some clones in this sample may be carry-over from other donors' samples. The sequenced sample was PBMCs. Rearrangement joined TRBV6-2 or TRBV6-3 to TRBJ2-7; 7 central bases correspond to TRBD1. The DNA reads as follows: TGTGCCAGCAGTTACTCCGACAGGGACGAGCAGTACTTC. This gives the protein CASSYSDRDEQYF.